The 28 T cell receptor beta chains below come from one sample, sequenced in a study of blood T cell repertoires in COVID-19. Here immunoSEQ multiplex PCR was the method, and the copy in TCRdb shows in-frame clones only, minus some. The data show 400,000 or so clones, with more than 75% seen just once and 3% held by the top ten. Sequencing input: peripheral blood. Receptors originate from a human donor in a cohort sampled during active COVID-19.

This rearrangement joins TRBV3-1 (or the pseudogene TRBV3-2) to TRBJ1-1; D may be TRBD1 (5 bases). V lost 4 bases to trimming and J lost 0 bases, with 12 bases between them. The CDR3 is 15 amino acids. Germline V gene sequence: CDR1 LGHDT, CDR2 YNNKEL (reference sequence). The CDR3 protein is CASSRGRAMNTEAFF. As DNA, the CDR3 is TGTGCCAGCAGCCGCGGCAGGGCAATGAACACTGAAGCTTTCTTT.

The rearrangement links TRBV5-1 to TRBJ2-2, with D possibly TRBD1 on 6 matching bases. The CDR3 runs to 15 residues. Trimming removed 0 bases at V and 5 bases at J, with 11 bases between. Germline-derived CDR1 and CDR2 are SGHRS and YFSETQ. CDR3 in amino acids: CASSLGEGGTGELFF. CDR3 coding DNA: TGCGCCAGCAGCTTGGGGGAAGGGGGAACCGGGGAGCTGTTTTTT.

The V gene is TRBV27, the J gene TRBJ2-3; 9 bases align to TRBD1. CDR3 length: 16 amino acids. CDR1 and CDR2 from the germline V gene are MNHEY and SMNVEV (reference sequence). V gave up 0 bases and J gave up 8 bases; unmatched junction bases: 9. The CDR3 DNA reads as TGTGCCAGCAGTTTATCTAATCCGGGACAGGGTTCTACGCAGTATTTT. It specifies CASSLSNPGQGSTQYF.

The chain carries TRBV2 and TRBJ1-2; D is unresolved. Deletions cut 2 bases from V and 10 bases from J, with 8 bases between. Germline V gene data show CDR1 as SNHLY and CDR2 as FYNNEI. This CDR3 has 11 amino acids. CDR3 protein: CASSEQVDYTF. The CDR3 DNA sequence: TGTGCCAGCAGTGAACAGGTCGACTACACCTTC.

CDR3 sequence reads: CASSFNPGQGRDYTF. CDR3 DNA sequence: TGTGCCAGCAGCTTCAACCCGGGACAGGGAAGGGACTACACCTTC. The J gene is TRBJ1-2, the V gene TRBV7-9, with 9 bases matching TRBD1. Germline values: CDR1 SEHNR, CDR2 FQNEAQ (reference sequence). The CDR3 totals 15 residues. V was pared by 3 bases and J by 10 bases, with 12 bases of the junction left unmatched.

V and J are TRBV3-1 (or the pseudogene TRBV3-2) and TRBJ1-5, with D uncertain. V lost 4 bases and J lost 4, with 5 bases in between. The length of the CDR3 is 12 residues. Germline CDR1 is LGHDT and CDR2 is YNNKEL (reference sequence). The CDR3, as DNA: TGTGCCAGCAGCCTAACTAATCAGCCCCAGCATTTT. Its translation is CASSLTNQPQHF.

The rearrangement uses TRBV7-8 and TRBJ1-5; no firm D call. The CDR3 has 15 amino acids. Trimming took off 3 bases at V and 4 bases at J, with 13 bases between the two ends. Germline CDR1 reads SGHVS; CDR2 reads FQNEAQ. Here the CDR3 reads CASSLVRTRNQPQHF. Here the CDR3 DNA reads TGTGCCAGCAGCTTGGTTCGAACGCGGAATCAGCCCCAGCATTTT.

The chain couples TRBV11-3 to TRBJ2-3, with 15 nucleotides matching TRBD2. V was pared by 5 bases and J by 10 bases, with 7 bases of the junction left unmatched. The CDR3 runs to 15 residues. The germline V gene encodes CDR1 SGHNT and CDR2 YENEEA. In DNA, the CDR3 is TGTGCCAGCAGCCCAGGACTAGCGGGGGGGTCGGCGCAGTATTTT. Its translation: CASSPGLAGGSAQYF.

Here the CDR3 DNA reads TGCAGTGCTAGAGATCTAACGTCCCAGTACTTC. Residues: CSARDLTSQYF. The V gene is TRBV20-1, the J gene TRBJ2-5; D ambiguous. V was pared by 0 bases and J by 9 bases, with 8 bases between. The CDR3 has 11 amino acids. Germline assignment: CDR1 DFQATT and CDR2 SNEGSKA (reference sequence).

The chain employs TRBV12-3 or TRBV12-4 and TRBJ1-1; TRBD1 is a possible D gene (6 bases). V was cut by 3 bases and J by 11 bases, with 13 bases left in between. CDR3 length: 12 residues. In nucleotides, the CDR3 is TGTGCCAGCAGTTTCCAGGGGTCGGTGGCTTTCTTT. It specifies CASSFQGSVAFF.

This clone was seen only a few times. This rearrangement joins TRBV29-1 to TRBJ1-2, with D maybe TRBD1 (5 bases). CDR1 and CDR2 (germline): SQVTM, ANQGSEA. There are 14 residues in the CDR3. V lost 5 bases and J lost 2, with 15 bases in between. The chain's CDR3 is CSVWGGLGNYGYTF. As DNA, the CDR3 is TGCAGCGTTTGGGGCGGCCTGGGGAACTATGGCTACACCTTC.

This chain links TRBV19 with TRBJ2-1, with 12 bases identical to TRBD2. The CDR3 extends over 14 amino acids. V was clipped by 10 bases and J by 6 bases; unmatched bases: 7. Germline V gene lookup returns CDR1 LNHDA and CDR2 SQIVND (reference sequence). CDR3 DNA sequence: TGTGCCACCTCAGGACTAGCGGGAATCAATGAGCAGTTCTTC. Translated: CATSGLAGINEQFF.

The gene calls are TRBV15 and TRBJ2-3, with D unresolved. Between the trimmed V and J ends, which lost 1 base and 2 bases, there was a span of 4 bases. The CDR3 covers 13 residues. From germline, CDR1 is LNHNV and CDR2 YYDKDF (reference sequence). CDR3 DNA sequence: TGTGCCACCAGCAGAGCCTACACAGATACGCAGTATTTT. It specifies CATSRAYTDTQYF.

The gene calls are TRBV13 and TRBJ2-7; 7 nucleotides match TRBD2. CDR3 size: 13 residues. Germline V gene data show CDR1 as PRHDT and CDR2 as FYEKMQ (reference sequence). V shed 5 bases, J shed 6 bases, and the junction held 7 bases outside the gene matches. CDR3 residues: CASSRGLSGEQYF. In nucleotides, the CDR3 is TGTGCCAGCAGCCGGGGACTATCTGGCGAGCAGTACTTC.

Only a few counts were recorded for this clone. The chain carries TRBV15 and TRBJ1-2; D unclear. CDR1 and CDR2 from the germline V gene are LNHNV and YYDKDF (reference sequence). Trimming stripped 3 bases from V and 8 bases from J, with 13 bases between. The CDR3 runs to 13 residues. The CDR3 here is CATSSKYAGGYTF. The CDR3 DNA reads TGTGCCACCAGCAGTAAATACGCGGGGGGCTACACCTTC.

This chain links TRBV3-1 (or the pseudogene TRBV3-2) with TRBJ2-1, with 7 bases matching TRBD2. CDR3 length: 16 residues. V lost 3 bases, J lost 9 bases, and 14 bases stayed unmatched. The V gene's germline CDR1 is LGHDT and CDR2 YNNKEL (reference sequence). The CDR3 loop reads CASSHGSGAAASEQFF. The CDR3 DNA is TGTGCCAGCAGCCATGGGAGCGGGGCCGCGGCTAGTGAGCAGTTCTTC.

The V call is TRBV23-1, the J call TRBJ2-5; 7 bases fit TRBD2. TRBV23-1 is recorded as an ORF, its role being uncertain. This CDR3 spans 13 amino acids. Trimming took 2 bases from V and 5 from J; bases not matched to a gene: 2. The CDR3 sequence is CASSQIGGETQYF. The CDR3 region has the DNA TGCGCCAGCAGTCAAATCGGGGGGGAGACCCAGTACTTC.

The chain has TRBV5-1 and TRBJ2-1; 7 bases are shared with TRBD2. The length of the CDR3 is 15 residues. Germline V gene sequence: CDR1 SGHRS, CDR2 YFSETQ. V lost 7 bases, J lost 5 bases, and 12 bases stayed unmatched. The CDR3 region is CASAPSSGFNNEQFF. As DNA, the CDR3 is TGCGCCAGCGCCCCCTCTAGCGGTTTTAACAATGAGCAGTTCTTC.

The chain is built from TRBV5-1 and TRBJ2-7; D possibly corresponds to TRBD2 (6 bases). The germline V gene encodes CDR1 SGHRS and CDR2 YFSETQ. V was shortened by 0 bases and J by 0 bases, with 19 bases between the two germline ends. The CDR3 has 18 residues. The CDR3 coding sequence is TGCGCCAGCAGCTTGGGCACCAGGGAAGGACTATCCTCCTACGAGCAGTACTTC. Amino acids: CASSLGTREGLSSYEQYF.

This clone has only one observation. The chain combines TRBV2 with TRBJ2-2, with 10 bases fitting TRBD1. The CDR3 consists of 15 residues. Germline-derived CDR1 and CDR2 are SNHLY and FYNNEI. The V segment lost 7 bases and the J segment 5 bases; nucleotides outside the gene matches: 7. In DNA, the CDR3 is TGTGCCAGCATTAGACAGGGGGCGACTACCGGGGAGCTGTTTTTT. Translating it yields CASIRQGATTGELFF.

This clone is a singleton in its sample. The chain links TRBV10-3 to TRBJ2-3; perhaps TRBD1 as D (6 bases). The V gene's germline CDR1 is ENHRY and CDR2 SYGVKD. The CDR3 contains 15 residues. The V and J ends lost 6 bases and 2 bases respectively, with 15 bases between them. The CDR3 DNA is TGTGCCATCAGCTCCCTAGGGGGAAACACAGATACGCAGTATTTT. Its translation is CAISSLGGNTDTQYF.

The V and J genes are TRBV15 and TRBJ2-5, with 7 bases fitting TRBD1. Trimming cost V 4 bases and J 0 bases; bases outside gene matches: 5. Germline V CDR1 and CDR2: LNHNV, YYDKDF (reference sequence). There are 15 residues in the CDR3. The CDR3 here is CATSKRQGNQETQYF. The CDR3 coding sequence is TGTGCCACCAGCAAAAGACAGGGCAACCAAGAGACCCAGTACTTC.

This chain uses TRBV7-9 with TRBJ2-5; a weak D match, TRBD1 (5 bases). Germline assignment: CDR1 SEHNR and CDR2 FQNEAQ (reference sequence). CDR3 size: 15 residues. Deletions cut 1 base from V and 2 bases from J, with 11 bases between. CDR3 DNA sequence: TGTGCCAGCAGCTTAGGCCAGGGCATTCAAGAGACCCAGTACTTC. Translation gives CASSLGQGIQETQYF.

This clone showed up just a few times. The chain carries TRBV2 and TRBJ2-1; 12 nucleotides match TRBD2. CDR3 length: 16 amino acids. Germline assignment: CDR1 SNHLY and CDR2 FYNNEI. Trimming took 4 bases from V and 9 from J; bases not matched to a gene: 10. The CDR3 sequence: CASSGALAGGPGEQFF. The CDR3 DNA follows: TGTGCCAGCAGTGGTGCCCTAGCGGGGGGGCCAGGTGAGCAGTTCTTC.

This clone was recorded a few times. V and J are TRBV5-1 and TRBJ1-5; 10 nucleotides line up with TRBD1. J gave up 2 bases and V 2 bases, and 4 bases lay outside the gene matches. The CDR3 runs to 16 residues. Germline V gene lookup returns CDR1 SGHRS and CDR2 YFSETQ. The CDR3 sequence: CASSLDGTGGNQPQHF. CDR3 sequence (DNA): TGCGCCAGCAGCTTAGATGGGACAGGGGGCAATCAGCCCCAGCATTTT.

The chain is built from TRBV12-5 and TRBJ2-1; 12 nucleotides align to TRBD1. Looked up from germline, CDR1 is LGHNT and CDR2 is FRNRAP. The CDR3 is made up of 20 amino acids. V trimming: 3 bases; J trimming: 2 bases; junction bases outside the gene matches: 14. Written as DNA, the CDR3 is TGTGCTAGTGGTTTCTTTCCGGGACAGGGGGCGTTTTATCCCTACAATGAGCAGTTCTTC. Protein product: CASGFFPGQGAFYPYNEQFF. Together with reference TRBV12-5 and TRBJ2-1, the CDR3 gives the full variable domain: DARVTQTPRHKVTEMGQEVTMRCQPILGHNTVFWYRQTMMQGLELLAYFRNRAPLDDSGMPKDRFSAEMPDATLATLKIQPSEPRDSAVYFCASGFFPGQGAFYPYNEQFFGPGTRLTVL.

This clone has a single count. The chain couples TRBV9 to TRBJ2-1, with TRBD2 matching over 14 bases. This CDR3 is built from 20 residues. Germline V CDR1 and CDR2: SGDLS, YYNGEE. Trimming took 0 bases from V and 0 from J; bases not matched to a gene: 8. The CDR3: CASSVASGTSGSYSYNEQFF. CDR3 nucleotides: TGTGCCAGCAGCGTAGCGTCAGGGACTAGCGGGAGTTACTCCTACAATGAGCAGTTCTTC.

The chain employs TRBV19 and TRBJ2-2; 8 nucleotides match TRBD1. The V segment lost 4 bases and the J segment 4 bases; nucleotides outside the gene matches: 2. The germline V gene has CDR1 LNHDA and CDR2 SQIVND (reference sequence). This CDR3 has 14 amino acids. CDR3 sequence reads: CASSTTGGTGELFF. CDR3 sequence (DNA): TGTGCCAGTAGTACCACAGGGGGCACCGGGGAGCTGTTTTTT.